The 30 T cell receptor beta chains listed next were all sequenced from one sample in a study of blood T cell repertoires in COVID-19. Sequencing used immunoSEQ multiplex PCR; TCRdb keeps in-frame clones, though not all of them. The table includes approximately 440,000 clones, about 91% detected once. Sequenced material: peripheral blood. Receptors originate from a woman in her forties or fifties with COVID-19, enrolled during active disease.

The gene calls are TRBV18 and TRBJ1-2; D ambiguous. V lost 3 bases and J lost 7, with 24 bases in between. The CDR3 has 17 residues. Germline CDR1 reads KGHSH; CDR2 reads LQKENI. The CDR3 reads CASSPFHEDLSDGGYTF. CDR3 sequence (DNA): TGTGCCAGCTCACCTTTCCACGAGGACTTATCGGATGGTGGCTACACCTTC.

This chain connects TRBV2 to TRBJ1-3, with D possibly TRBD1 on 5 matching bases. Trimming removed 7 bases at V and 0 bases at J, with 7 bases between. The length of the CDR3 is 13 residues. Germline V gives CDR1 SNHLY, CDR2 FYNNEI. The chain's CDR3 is CASKTVSGNTIYF. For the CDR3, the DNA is TGTGCCAGCAAGACAGTCTCTGGAAACACCATATATTTT.

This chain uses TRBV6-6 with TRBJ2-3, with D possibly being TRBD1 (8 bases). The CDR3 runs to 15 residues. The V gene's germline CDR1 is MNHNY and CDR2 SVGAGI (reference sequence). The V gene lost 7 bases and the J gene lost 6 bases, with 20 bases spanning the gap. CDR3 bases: TGTGCCAGCAATTTACAGGGGGGGCCGGTGGATACGCAGTATTTT. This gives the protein CASNLQGGPVDTQYF.

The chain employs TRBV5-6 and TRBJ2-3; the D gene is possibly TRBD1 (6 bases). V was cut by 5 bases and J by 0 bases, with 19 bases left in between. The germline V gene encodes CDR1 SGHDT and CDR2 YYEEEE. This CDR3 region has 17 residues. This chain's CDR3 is CASSRIAGEFSTDTQYF. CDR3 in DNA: TGTGCCAGCAGTCGTATAGCAGGGGAATTTAGCACAGATACGCAGTATTTT.

The CDR3 loop reads CASSRLAGDNEQFF. CDR3 bases: TGCGCCAGCAGCCGTCTAGCGGGGGACAATGAGCAGTTCTTC. The chain has TRBV4-1 and TRBJ2-1; 10 nucleotides match TRBD2. This CDR3 spans 14 amino acids. CDR1 and CDR2 (germline): MGHRA, YSYEKL. With V trimmed by 4 bases and J by 5 bases, 2 bases remained unmatched.

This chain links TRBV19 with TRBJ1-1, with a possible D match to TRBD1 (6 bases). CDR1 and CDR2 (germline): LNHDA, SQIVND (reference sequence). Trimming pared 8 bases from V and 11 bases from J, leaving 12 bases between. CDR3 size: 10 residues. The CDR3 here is CASGNRAAFF. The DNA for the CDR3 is TGTGCCAGTGGAAACAGGGCTGCTTTCTTT.

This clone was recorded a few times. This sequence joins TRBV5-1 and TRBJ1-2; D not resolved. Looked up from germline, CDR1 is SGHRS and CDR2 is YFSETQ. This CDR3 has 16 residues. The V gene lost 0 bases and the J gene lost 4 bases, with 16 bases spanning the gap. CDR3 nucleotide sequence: TGCGCCAGCAGCTTGGGGCCAGGCAACGCTTTCTATGGCTACACCTTC. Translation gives CASSLGPGNAFYGYTF.

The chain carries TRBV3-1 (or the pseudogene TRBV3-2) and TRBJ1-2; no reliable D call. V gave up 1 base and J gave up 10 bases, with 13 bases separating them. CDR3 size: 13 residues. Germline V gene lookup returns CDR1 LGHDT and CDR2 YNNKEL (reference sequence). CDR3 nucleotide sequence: TGTGCCAGCAGCCAAGGGCTACAGCTTGACTACACCTTC. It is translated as CASSQGLQLDYTF.

CDR3 amino acids: CSVEGTSGPLGVVQYF. The DNA of the CDR3 is TGCAGCGTGGAGGGGACTAGCGGGCCGTTGGGGGTTGTGCAGTATTTT. V and J are TRBV29-1 and TRBJ2-3, with TRBD2 matching over 12 bases. CDR3 size: 16 residues. Germline V gene data show CDR1 as SQVTM and CDR2 as ANQGSEA. Germline trimming cut 6 bases from V and 11 bases from J; bases unmatched to any gene: 18.

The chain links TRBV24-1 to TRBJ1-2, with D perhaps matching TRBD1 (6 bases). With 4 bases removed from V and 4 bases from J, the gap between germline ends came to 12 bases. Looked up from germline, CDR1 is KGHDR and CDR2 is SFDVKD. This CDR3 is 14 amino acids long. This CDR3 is CATSDPGQSYGYTF. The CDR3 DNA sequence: TGTGCCACCAGTGACCCCGGACAGTCCTATGGCTACACCTTC.

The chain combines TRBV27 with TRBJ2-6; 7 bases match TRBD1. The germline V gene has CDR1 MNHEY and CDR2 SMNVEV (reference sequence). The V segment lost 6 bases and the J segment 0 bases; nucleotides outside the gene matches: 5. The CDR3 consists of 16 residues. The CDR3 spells CASSSGQSSGANVLTF. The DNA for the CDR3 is TGTGCCAGCAGCTCGGGACAGAGCTCTGGGGCCAACGTCCTGACTTTC.

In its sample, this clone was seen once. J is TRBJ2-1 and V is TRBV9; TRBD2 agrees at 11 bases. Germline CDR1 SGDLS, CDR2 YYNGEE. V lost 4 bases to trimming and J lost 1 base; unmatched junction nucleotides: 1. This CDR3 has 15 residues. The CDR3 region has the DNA TGTGCCAGCAGCCCTAGCGGGGGGTCCTACAATGAGCAGTTCTTC. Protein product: CASSPSGGSYNEQFF.

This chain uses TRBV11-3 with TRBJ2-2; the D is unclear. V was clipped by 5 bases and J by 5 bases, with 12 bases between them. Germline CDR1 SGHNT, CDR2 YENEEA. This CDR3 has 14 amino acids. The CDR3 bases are TGTGCCAGCAGCCCCAGGTCGTTTACCGGGGAGCTGTTTTTT. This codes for CASSPRSFTGELFF.

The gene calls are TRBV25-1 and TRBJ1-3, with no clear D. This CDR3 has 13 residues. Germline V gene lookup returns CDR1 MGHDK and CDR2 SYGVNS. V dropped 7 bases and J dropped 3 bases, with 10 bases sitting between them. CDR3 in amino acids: CASNSGFGNTIYF. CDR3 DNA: TGTGCCAGCAACAGTGGGTTTGGAAACACCATATATTTT.

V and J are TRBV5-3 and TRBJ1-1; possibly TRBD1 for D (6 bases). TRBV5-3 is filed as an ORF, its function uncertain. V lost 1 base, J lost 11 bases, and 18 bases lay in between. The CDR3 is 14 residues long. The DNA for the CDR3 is TGTGCCAGAAGCTTGTGGGTTCTCCAGGGGAACGCTTTCTTT. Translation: CARSLWVLQGNAFF.

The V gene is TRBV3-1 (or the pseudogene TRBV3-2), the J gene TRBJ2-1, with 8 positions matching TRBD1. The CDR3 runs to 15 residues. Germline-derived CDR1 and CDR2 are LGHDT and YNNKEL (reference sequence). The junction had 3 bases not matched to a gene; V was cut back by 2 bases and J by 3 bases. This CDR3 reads CASSQNRGNYNEQFF. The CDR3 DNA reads TGTGCCAGCAGCCAAAACAGGGGGAACTACAATGAGCAGTTCTTC.

As DNA, the CDR3 is TGTGCCAGCAGTTTAAATGCCCAGGGAAGCAGGTTTGGGGAAAAACTGTTTTTT. This codes for CASSLNAQGSRFGEKLFF. J is TRBJ1-4 and V is TRBV27; tentative D call: TRBD1 (5 bases). This CDR3 has 18 amino acids. The germline V gene has CDR1 MNHEY and CDR2 SMNVEV (reference sequence). Trimming cost V 2 bases and J 8 bases, with 24 bases left between them.

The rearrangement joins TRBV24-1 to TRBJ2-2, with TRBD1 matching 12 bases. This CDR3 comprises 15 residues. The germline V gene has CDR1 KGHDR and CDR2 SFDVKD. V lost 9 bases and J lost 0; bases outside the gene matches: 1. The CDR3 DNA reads TGTGCCACCCGGGACAGGGGGCCGAACACCGGGGAGCTGTTTTTT. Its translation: CATRDRGPNTGELFF.

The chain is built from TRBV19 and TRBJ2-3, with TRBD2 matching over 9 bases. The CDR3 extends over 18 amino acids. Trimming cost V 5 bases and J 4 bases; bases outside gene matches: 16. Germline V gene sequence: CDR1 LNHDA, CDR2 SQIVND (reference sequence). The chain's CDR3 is CASSVTPGLAFPPDTQYF. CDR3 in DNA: TGTGCCAGTAGTGTAACACCGGGACTAGCTTTTCCACCAGATACGCAGTATTTT.

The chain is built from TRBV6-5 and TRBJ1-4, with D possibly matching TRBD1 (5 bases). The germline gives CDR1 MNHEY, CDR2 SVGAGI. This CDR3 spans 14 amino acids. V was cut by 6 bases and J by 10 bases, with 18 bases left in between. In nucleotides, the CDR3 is TGTGCCAGCAGCGACGAGGGACTATTAGGAAAACTGTTTTTT. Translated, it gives CASSDEGLLGKLFF.

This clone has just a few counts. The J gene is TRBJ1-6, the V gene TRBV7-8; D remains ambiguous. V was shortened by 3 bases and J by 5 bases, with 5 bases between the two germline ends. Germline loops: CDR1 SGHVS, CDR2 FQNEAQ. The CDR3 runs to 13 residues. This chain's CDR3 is CASSLADNSPLHF. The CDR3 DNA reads TGTGCCAGCAGCTTGGCGGATAATTCACCCCTCCACTTT.

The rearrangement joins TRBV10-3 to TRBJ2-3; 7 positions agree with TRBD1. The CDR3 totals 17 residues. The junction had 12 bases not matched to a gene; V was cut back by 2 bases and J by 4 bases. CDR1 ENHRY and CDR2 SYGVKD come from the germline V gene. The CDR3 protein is CAISEPLGQRGADTQYF. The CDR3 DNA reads TGTGCCATCAGTGAGCCTTTGGGACAGAGGGGAGCAGATACGCAGTATTTT.

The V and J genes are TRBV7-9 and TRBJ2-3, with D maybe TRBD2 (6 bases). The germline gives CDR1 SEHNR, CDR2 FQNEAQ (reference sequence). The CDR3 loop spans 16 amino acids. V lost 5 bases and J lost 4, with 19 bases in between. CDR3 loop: CASSPGTFRGADTQYF. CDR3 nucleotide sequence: TGTGCCAGCAGCCCCGGGACTTTCAGAGGGGCAGATACGCAGTATTTT.

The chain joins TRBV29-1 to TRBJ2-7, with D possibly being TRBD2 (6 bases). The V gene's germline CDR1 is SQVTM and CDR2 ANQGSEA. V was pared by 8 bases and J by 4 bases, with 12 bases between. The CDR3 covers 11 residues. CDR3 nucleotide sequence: TGCAGCTACGGGACTCTTTACGAGCAGTACTTC. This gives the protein CSYGTLYEQYF.

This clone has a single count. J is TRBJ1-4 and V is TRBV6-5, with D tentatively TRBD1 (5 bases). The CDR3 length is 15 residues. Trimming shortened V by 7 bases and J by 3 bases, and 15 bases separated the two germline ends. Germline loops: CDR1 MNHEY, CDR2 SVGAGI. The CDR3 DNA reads TGTGCCAGCACCGAGTGGGGCGAGGCTAATGAAAAACTGTTTTTT. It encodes CASTEWGEANEKLFF.

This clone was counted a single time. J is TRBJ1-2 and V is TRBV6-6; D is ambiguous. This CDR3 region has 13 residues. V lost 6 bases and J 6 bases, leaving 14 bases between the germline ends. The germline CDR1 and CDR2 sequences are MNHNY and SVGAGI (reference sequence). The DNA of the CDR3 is TGTGCCAGCAGAGATGGGCAGACCGATGGCTACACCTTC. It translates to CASRDGQTDGYTF.

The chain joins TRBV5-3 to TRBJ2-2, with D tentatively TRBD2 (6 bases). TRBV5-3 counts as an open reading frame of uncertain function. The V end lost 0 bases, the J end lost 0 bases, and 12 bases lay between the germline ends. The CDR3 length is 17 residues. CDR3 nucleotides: TGTGCCAGAAGCTTGGGGCAGGGACTCGCGAACACCGGGGAGCTGTTTTTT. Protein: CARSLGQGLANTGELFF.

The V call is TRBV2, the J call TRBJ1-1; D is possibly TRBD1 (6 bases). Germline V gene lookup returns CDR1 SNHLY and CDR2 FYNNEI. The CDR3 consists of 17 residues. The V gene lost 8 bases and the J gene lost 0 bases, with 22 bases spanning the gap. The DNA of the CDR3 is TGTGCCAGCTCCCGCCAGGCTACAGGGAACATGAACACTGAAGCTTTCTTT. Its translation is CASSRQATGNMNTEAFF.

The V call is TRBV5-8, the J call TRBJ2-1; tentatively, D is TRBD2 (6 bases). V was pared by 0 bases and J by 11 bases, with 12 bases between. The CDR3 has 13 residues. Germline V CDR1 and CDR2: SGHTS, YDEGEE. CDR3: CASSLVLAEKQFF. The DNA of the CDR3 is TGTGCCAGCAGCTTGGTATTAGCGGAGAAGCAGTTCTTC.

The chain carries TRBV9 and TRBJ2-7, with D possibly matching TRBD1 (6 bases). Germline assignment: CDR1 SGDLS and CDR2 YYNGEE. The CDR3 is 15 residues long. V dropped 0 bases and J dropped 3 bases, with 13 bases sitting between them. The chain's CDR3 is CASSVEQGGFYEQYF. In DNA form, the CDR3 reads TGTGCCAGCAGCGTAGAACAGGGTGGATTCTACGAGCAGTACTTC.